A selection of T cell receptor beta chains follows, all from one sample in a study of T cells in Graves' hyperthyroidism and ophthalmopathy. A single record per CDR3 protein comes from TCRdb applying MiXCR to the multiplex PCR reads. Found here are approximately 710,000 distinct CDR3 sequences, roughly 17% of them singletons; the top ten hold about a sixth. What was sequenced was blood. Receptors were obtained from a man aged 50 to 59 with Graves' hyperthyroidism. Each CDR3 is given with its conserved first and last residue. D genes are given only for firm matches. Expanded clones are given a class, and other clones once, few, many or no size at all.

>few|TRBJ2-7|NA|18|TRBV6-6
CASSYSFRRRRAFGEQYF
TGTGCCAGCAGTTACTCATTCAGGCGACGCAGGGCCTTTGGCGAGCAGTACTTC
>many|TRBJ2-1|TRBD2|15|TRBV7-9
CASSFRRLANNEQFF
TGTGCCAGCAGCTTCCGCAGACTAGCTAACAATGAGCAGTTCTTC
>many|TRBJ1-2|NA|15|TRBV19
CASSIMGAPNYGYTF
TGTGCCAGTAGTATTATGGGCGCACCTAACTATGGCTACACCTTC
>many|TRBJ1-1|NA|14|TRBV6-1
CASSSTGPRKGAFF
TGTGCCAGCAGTTCGACGGGACCGCGTAAGGGAGCTTTCTTT
>many|TRBJ1-1|NA|14|TRBV20-1
CSARFGRGNPEAFF
TGCAGTGCTAGGTTTGGACGGGGAAATCCTGAAGCTTTCTTT
>NA|TRBJ2-7|TRBD2|16|TRBV4-3
CASSQVLWEGRHEQYF
TGCGCCAGCAGCCAAGTATTGTGGGAGGGCCGCCACGAGCAGTACTTC
>few|TRBJ2-7|NA|13|TRBV19
CASSKSSAYEQYF
TGTGCCAGTAGTAAATCAAGCGCCTACGAGCAGTACTTC
>few|TRBJ2-7|NA|15|TRBV9
CASSVAPGLNYEQYF
TGTGCCAGCAGCGTAGCCCCCGGACTCAACTACGAGCAGTACTTC
>NA|TRBJ2-2|NA|16|TRBV9
CASSVESSGNTGELFF
TGTGCCAGCAGCGTAGAAAGTTCGGGGAACACCGGGGAGCTGTTTTTT
>many|TRBJ1-4|TRBD1|14|TRBV7-8
CASSLTGQGEKLFF
TGTGCCAGCAGCTTAACGGGACAGGGTGAAAAACTGTTTTTT